The text below deals with one T cell receptor (gamma chain). Its antigen is unknown. At one end the junction does not follow the germline gene, possibly because of a read error. The template was reverse-transcribed extracted RNA. Pooled V-gene forward primers with one constant-region reverse primer generated the CDR3 amplicons by multiplex PCR. TCRdb called clones anew from the multiplex PCR reads with CATT. The table shows tens of thousands of gamma-chain clones, with roughly 13% occurring only once. CDR1 EGSTGY and CDR2 YDSYTSSV come from the germline V gene. The CDR3 runs to 13 residues. These data come from a study of Vδ1+ human thymocytes. Study observations and caveats: In the thymus, TRG and TRD repertoires looked highly polyclonal with Gaussian CDR3 lengths.

This sequence was found in a child younger than two who had congenital heart surgery. Specimen: Vdelta1+ gamma-delta thymocytes from the thymus. Subset in this sample: FACS-sorted CD3+ TCRalphabeta- TCRVdelta1+ TCRVdelta2- thymocytes. V gene TRGV4 combines with J gene TRGJ1 or TRGJ2. CDR3 bases: TGTGCCACCTGGAATGGGCCGTGGTATAAGAAACTCTTT. Protein product: CATWNGPWYKKLF.